Given below is one T cell receptor (beta chain) in context. Its antigen is as yet unknown. This table comes from immunoSEQ multiplex PCR, and its TCRdb copy is limited to in-frame clones, with some not included. The sample consists of about 92,000 clones, approximately 91% of them appearing once. This record belongs to a study of T cell responses to AZD1222 COVID-19 vaccine. Whole-study results and caveats: Among spike-specific TCRs, nearly half reportedly target unmutated variant regions.

The ends were cut back, 0 bases at V and 5 bases at J, with 22 bases in the middle. This CDR3 comprises 19 residues. In germline, CDR1 is SNHLY, CDR2 FYNNEI. This TCR came from an adult in good health. The chain recombines TRBV2 with TRBJ1-4; D ambiguous. The specimen comprised peripheral blood, sampled on day 0 of AZD1222 vaccination. This chain's CDR3 is CASSEAPLRLRPPNEKLFF. The CDR3 bases are TGTGCCAGCAGTGAAGCACCCCTCCGCCTCCGGCCACCGAATGAAAAACTGTTTTTT.